This entry is about one TCR beta chain. Germline V gives CDR1 LGHNA, CDR2 YSLEER. The CDR3 is made up of 14 amino acids. V was clipped by 6 bases and J by 5 bases; unmatched bases: 5. The data originate from a study of OX40 agonist ivuxolimab in advanced cancers. Some clones are missing from TCRdb's copy, which holds only in-frame ones; the method was immunoSEQ multiplex PCR. The repertoire holds fewer than 130,000 clones, with approximately 89% as singletons. This receptor was taken from an adult with an advanced solid tumor such as melanoma, head and neck, liver or kidney cancer. Sequencing was performed on CD4+ or CD8+ T cells sorted from blood, taken in a trial of the OX40 agonist ivuxolimab. The chain is built from TRBV4-3 and TRBJ1-4; 8 nucleotides match TRBD1. The DNA of the CDR3 is TGCGCCAGCAGGGCGACAGGGGTCAATGAAAAACTGTTTTTT. As protein: CASRATGVNEKLFF.